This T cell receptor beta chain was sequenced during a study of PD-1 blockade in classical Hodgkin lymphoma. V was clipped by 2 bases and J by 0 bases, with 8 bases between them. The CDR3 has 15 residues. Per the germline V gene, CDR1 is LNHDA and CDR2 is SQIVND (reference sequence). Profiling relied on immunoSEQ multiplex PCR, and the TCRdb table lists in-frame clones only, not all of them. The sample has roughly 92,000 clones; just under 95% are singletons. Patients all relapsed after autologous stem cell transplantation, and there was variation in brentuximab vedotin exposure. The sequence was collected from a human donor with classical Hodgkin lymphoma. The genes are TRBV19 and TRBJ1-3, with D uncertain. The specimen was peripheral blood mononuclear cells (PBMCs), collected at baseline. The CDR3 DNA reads TGTGCCAGTAGTATAACGGGCCTCTCTGGAAACACCATATATTTT. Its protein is CASSITGLSGNTIYF.